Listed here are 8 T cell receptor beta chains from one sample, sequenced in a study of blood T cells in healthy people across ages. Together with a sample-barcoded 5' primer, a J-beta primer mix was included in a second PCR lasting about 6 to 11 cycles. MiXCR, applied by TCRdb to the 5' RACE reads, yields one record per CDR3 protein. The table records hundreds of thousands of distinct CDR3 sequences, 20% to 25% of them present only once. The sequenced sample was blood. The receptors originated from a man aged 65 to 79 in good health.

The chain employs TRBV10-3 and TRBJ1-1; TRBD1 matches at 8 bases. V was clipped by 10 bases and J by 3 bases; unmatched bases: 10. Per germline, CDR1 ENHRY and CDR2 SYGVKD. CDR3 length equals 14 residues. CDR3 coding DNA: TGTGCCAACGAGAGGGGACAGGTGGACACTGAAGCTTTCTTT. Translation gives CANERGQVDTEAFF.

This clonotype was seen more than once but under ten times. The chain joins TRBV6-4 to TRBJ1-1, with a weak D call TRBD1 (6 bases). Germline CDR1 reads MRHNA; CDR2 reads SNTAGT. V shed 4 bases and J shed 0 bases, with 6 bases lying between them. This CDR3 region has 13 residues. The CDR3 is CASSGDMNTEAFF. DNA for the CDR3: TGTGCCAGCAGTGGGGACATGAACACTGAAGCTTTCTTT.

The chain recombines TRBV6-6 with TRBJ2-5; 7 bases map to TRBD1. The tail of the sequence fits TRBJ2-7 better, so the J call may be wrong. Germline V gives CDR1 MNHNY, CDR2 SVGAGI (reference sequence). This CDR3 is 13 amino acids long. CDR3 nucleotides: TGTGCCAGCAGCCATGGACAGGACTACGAGCAGTACTTC. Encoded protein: CASSHGQDYEQYF.

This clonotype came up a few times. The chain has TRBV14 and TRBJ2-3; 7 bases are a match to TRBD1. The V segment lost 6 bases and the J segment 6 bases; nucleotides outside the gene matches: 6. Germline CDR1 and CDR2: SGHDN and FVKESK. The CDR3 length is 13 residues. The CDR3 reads CASRSTGSDTQYF. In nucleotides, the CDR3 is TGTGCCAGCAGGTCGACAGGGTCCGATACGCAGTATTTT.

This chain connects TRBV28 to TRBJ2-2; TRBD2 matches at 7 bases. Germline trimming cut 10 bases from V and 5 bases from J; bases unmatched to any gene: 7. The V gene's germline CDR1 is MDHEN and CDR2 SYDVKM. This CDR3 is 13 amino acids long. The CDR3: CATGGGRTGELFF. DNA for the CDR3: TGTGCCACAGGCGGGGGTCGGACCGGGGAGCTGTTTTTT.

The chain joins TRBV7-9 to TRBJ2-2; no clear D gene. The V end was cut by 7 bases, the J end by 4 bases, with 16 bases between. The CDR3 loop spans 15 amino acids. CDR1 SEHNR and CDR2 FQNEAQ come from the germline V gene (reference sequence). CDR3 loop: CASTDFAVLTGELFF. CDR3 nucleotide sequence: TGTGCCAGCACCGACTTTGCGGTTCTCACCGGGGAGCTGTTTTTT.

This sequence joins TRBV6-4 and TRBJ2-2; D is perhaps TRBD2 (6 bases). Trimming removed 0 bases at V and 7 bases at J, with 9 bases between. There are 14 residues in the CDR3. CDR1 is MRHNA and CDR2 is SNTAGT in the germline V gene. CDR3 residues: CASSDSEGSGELFF. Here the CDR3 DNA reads TGTGCCAGCAGTGACTCGGAGGGGAGCGGGGAGCTGTTTTTT.

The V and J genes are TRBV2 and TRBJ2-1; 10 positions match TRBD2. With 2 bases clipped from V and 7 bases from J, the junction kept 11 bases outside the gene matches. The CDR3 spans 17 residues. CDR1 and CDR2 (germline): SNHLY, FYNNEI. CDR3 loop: CASSEYPTSGTRNEQFF. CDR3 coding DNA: TGTGCCAGCAGTGAATATCCAACTAGCGGGACAAGAAATGAGCAGTTCTTC.